The clone carrying this T cell receptor (beta chain) was seen a handful of times. Its antigen is as yet unknown. Researchers gathered lesional scalp punch biopsies and peripheral blood from patients with alopecia areata. Germline CDR1 reads SGHRS; CDR2 reads YFSETQ. The V gene end was trimmed by 4 bases and the J gene end by 5 bases; junction bases not matched to a gene: 7. This CDR3 has 14 amino acids. Extraction of RNA preceded its reverse transcription into cDNA, which served as the sequencing template. Profiled with immunoSEQ multiplex PCR; TCRdb holds only in-frame clones, not every one. The sample lists 150,000 or so clones, about 87% occurring once. This record comes from a study of CD8+ T cells in alopecia areata. Notes on the study in general: Lesional scalp, especially alopecia totalis/universalis, showed higher clonality than normal scalp. Scalp sample sequencing also detects resident alphabeta T cells of normal skin. Mouse data revealed clearer TCR sharing than patient data did, a gap possibly tied to HLA.

Sequenced material: CD8+ T cells sorted from blood, taken at week 0. This TCR was recovered from a human donor with alopecia areata. V and J are TRBV5-1 and TRBJ2-7, with 9 bases aligning to TRBD2. In nucleotides, the CDR3 is TGCGCCAGCAGCCCGGGACTAGCACCCCACGAGCAGTACTTC. This encodes CASSPGLAPHEQYF.